This T cell receptor (beta chain) comes out of a study of cytomegalovirus exposure and HLA in healthy donors. Across the study: In terms of ancestry, the Caucasian-associated cluster contained around 79% of the approximately 430 genotyped donors.

V dropped 7 bases and J dropped 8; count of bases not matched to a gene: 11. CDR3 length: 14 amino acids. The V gene's germline CDR1 is MNHNY and CDR2 SVGAGI (reference sequence). On this clone itself: Its antigen remains unidentified.

The PCR ran on 60 Vbeta and 13 Jbeta primers. The repertoire was sequenced with immunoSEQ multiplex PCR; TCRdb's copy has only in-frame clones and lacks some. The sample records more than 200,000 clones, 75% to 80% being singletons. Findings of the study overall: A later analysis reported that several of the most significant clusters appeared to be linked to common viral pathogens, among them Epstein-Barr virus. Presence/absence analyses supposed approximately even sequencing depth among donors. A missense variant in DCLRE1C was later tied to TCR beta V- and J-gene trimming.

The sequenced sample consisted of PBMCs. The clonotype was recovered from a man aged 18 to 29 in good health and CMV-seronegative. The chain recombines TRBV6-6 with TRBJ2-1; 7 bases match TRBD2. DNA for the CDR3: TGTGCCAGCAACCGACTAGCACTTACGGATGAGCAGTTCTTC. Translation: CASNRLALTDEQFF.